This T cell receptor beta chain was documented in a study of CD8 T cells in Susac syndrome. The germline V and J ends were trimmed by 4 bases and 7 bases, with 19 bases remaining between them. Looked up from germline, CDR1 is SGHAT and CDR2 is FQNNGV. CDR3 length: 16 residues. An amount of RNA that ranged from roughly 0.45 to 1 ug was reverse transcribed with random hexamers. MiXCR, applied by TCRdb to the immunoSEQ multiplex PCR reads, yields one record per CDR3 protein. The table includes approximately 300,000 distinct CDR3 sequences, roughly 85% detected once. This chain uses TRBV11-2 with TRBJ1-4, with TRBD1 as a possible D gene (5 bases). Sequenced: CD8+ T cells from PBMCs. The source of this sequence is a human donor with multiple sclerosis. Written as DNA, the CDR3 is TGTGCCAGCAGCTCCGTCGCGGGAGTTGGGGGTGAAAAACTGTTTTTT. Translating gives CASSSVAGVGGEKLFF.